This is a list of T cell receptor beta chains from one sample in a study of vaccination and CD4 T cells after COVID-19. These TCRs' antigens remain unknown. TCRdb called the PCR reads again in MiXCR, with one record for every CDR3 protein. The repertoire holds about 20,000 distinct CDR3 sequences, with more than 45% as singletons. The sequenced sample was CD4+ T cells from blood, cultured in vitro. Every receptor here comes from a human donor who had recovered from COVID-19. The CDR3 runs from the conserved cysteine through the conserved F or W. D genes are given only for firm matches. Size is stated for part of the rows, as once, few or many counts, or as a class when the clone is expanded.

j_call clone_size v_call d_call cdr3_aa cdr3_nt
TRBJ1-2 . TRBV3-1 . CASSQQYRQPSHYGYTF TGTGCCAGCAGCCAACAGTACCGCCAGCCTTCTCACTATGGCTACACCTTC
TRBJ1-2 . TRBV10-1 . CASSGTNYGYTF TGCGCCAGCAGTGGGACAAACTATGGCTACACCTTC
TRBJ1-2 once TRBV12-3/TRBV12-4 . CASRLGGGAYYGYTF TGTGCCAGCAGGTTAGGGGGGGGTGCCTACTATGGCTACACCTTC
TRBJ1-2 . TRBV5-1 TRBD1 CASSGPGQGADGYTF TGCGCCAGCAGCGGGCCGGGACAGGGGGCGGATGGCTACACCTTC
TRBJ2-5 few TRBV24-1 . CATSQKGETQYF TGTGCCACCAGCCAAAAAGGGGAGACCCAGTACTTC
TRBJ1-5 . TRBV15 . CATGSRQTGQPQHF TGTGCCACCGGCTCTCGACAGACGGGCCAGCCCCAGCATTTT
TRBJ1-5 . TRBV12-3/TRBV12-4 . CASSLQGRSNQPQHF TGTGCCAGCAGTTTACAGGGGCGGAGCAATCAGCCCCAGCATTTT
TRBJ2-1 . TRBV24-1 . CATSDRGSGHGYNEQFF TGTGCCACCAGTGATAGAGGAAGCGGCCACGGCTACAATGAGCAGTTCTTC
TRBJ1-2 . TRBV27 TRBD1 CASSSTGTGRGYTF TGTGCCAGCAGTTCAACCGGGACAGGGCGAGGCTACACCTTC
TRBJ1-1 . TRBV5-1 . CASSLRAMNTEAFF TGCGCCAGCAGCTTGAGGGCGATGAACACTGAAGCTTTCTTT
TRBJ2-2 few TRBV7-9 . CASSVRGTGELFF TGTGCCAGCAGCGTCAGGGGAACCGGGGAGCTGTTTTTT
TRBJ1-2 . TRBV20-1 TRBD1 CSARGQTYGYTF TGCAGTGCCAGGGGACAGACCTATGGCTACACCTTC
TRBJ1-1 . TRBV20-1 . CSAENARGTRNTEAFF TGCAGTGCTGAAAACGCCAGGGGAACACGAAACACTGAAGCTTTCTTT
TRBJ1-2 . TRBV5-4 . CASSLADRPNYGYTF TGTGCCAGCAGCTTGGCCGACAGACCTAACTATGGCTACACCTTC
TRBJ2-1 . TRBV7-6 . CASSLARYNEQFF TGTGCCAGCAGCTTGGCCCGGTACAATGAGCAGTTCTTC
TRBJ2-3 . TRBV5-1 . CASSRDGRHTDTQYF TGCGCCAGCAGCCGGGACGGAAGGCATACAGATACGCAGTATTTT
TRBJ1-2 . TRBV5-1 . CASSLRISGGDYGYTF TGCGCCAGCAGCCTCCGGATATCGGGGGGGGACTATGGCTACACCTTC
TRBJ2-4 few TRBV20-1 . CSASSGTNQNIQYF TGCAGTGCTAGTTCCGGGACGAACCAAAACATTCAGTACTTC
TRBJ1-2 few TRBV3-1 TRBD1 CASSRTTGGYGYTF TGTGCCAGCAGCCGGACGACAGGGGGCTATGGCTACACCTTC
TRBJ1-1 . TRBV20-1 . CSARYGHRTEAFF TGCAGTGCTAGATACGGGCACCGGACTGAAGCTTTCTTT
TRBJ2-3 . TRBV20-1 TRBD2 CSARDRLAGVVQYF TGCAGTGCTAGAGATAGACTAGCGGGAGTTGTGCAGTATTTT
TRBJ2-3 . TRBV11-3 . CASSQDQGDTQYF TGTGCCAGCAGCCAAGATCAAGGGGATACGCAGTATTTT
TRBJ1-1 . TRBV10-3 . CAISQVHGGNTEAFF TGTGCCATCAGCCAGGTTCATGGTGGGAACACTGAAGCTTTCTTT
TRBJ1-6 . TRBV30 . CAWKGNSPLHF TGTGCCTGGAAAGGGAATTCACCCCTCCACTTT
TRBJ2-3 . TRBV2 . CASKPSVGSTDTQYF TGTGCCAGCAAGCCTAGCGTAGGATCCACAGATACGCAGTATTTT
TRBJ1-2 . TRBV28 TRBD1 CASSPPGGHYGYTF TGTGCCAGCAGCCCCCCAGGGGGCCACTATGGCTACACCTTC
TRBJ2-3 . TRBV19 TRBD2 CVSSSGRVPADTQYF TGTGTCAGTAGTTCAGGGAGGGTCCCGGCAGATACGCAGTATTTT
TRBJ2-3 . TRBV20-1 . CSARKGQADTQYF TGCAGTGCCAGAAAAGGGCAGGCAGATACGCAGTATTTT
TRBJ2-5 . TRBV20-1 TRBD1 CSASLTGGQETQYF TGCAGTGCTAGTCTTACAGGGGGTCAAGAGACCCAGTACTTC
TRBJ2-7 few TRBV10-3 TRBD1 CAIRPGTGQDEQYF TGTGCCATCAGACCCGGGACAGGGCAGGACGAGCAGTACTTC
TRBJ2-1 . TRBV20-1 . CSATLMRELVSEQFF TGCAGTGCCACCCTGATGAGGGAGCTCGTTAGTGAGCAGTTCTTC
TRBJ1-3 . TRBV20-1 . CSARSPRLPSGNTIYF TGCAGTGCTAGATCTCCCAGGTTGCCCTCTGGAAACACCATATATTTT